Given below is one TCR beta chain in context. Its antigen is not identified. Amplification used 60 Vbeta primers and 13 Jbeta primers. This table comes from immunoSEQ multiplex PCR, and its TCRdb copy is limited to in-frame clones, with some not included. In the table there are 150,000 to 200,000 clones, 68% of which are singletons. The J segment lost 4 bases and the V segment lost 8 bases, leaving 5 bases of the junction unmatched. From germline, CDR1 is MDHEN and CDR2 SYDVKM. This CDR3 contains 13 residues. This record comes from a study of cytomegalovirus exposure and HLA in healthy donors. Findings and limits, study-wide: Analysis was carried out at a later point, and it linked a missense DCLRE1C variant to TCR beta V- and J-gene trimming. Apparent HLA restriction characterized most CMV-associated TCR beta chains in a later analysis. The only immune exposure information that was available was CMV serostatus. In vitro, a few CMV-associated chains proved specific for CMV antigens.

The sequence came from a man aged 45-65 years in good health and CMV-seronegative. The specimen was PBMCs. The chain uses TRBV28 and TRBJ1-2; TRBD1 matches at 9 bases. The CDR3: CASGDRVSYGYTF. Here the CDR3 DNA reads TGTGCCAGCGGGGACAGGGTCAGCTATGGCTACACCTTC.